Here is one T cell receptor beta chain with its context. Trimming took 0 bases from V and 4 from J; bases not matched to a gene: 3. Germline lookup yields CDR1 SGHRS and CDR2 YFSETQ. This CDR3 contains 14 residues. The data were obtained in a study of control samples from healthy donors and cancer patients. The assay was immunoSEQ multiplex PCR, and TCRdb's table has in-frame clones only and misses some. This sample has around 80,000 clones, with roughly 88% found just once. Input material: blood. The clonotype originates from a woman between 50 and 59 years old in good health. The rearrangement uses TRBV5-1 and TRBJ2-7; 8 bases fit TRBD1. DNA for the CDR3: TGCGCCAGCAGCTTGGGCAGGACAGGGTACGAGCAGTACTTC. Translation: CASSLGRTGYEQYF.